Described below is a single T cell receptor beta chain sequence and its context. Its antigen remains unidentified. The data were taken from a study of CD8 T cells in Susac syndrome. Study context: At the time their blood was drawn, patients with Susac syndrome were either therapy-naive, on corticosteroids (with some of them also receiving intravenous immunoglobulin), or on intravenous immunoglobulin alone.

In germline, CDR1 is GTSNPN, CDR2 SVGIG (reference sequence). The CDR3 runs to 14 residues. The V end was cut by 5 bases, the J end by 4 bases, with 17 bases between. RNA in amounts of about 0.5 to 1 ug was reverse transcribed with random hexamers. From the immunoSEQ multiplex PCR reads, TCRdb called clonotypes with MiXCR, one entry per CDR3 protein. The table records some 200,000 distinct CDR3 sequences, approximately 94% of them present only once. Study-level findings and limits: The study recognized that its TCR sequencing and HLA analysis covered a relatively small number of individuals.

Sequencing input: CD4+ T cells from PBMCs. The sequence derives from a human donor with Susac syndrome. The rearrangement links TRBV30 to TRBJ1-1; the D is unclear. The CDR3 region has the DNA TGTGCCTGGCAAAGAGAGGCATGGGGCACTGAAGCTTTCTTT. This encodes CAWQREAWGTEAFF.